This TCR beta chain originates from a study of T cell responses to AZD1222 COVID-19 vaccine. Broader study findings: Repertoire samples came only from after the peak T cell response. Females made up more of the donors, who were largely white British, and clonal diversity may have come out too low. Two doses of AZD1222 preceded a rise in Spike-specific TCR breadth and depth. Reportedly, nearly half the spike-specific TCRs target unmutated variant regions.

A note on this clone: The antigen is not known.

Some clones are missing from TCRdb's copy, which holds only in-frame ones; the method was immunoSEQ multiplex PCR. This table holds 100,000 to 150,000 clones, about 89% found once. The CDR3 consists of 14 residues. Germline V gene data show CDR1 as SGHRS and CDR2 as YFSETQ. Trimming took off 1 base at V and 3 bases at J, with 10 bases between the two ends. This receptor was identified in an adult in good health. This chain uses TRBV5-1 with TRBJ1-2; D is perhaps TRBD1 (6 bases). The material sequenced was peripheral blood, taken on day 0 of AZD1222 vaccination. CDR3 sequence: CASSLRSGDYGYTF. The CDR3 DNA sequence: TGCGCCAGCAGCTTGCGATCAGGGGACTATGGCTACACCTTC.